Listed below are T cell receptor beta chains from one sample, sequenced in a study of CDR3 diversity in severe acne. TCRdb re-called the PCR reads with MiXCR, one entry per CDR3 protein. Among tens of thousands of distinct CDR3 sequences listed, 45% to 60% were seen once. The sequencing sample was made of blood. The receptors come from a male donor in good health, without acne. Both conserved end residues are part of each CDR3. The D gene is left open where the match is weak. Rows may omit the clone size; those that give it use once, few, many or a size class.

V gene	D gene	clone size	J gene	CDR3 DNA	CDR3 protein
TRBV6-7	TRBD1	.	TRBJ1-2	TGTGCCAGCAGTTACTACGGACAGGAATTCTATGGCTACACCTTC	CASSYYGQEFYGYTF
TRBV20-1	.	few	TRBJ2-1	TGCAGTGCCAGCAGCTCGGACGAGTCCTACAATGAGCAGTTCTTC	CSASSSDESYNEQFF
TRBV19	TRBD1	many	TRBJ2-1	TGTGCCAGTAGTATCTACTGGACAGGGGTTATAGATGAGCAGTTCTTC	CASSIYWTGVIDEQFF
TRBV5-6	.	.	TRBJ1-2	TGTGCCAGCAGCCCTGGGACACGCGGGGAGGGCTACACCTTC	CASSPGTRGEGYTF
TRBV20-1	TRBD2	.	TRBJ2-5	TGCAGTGCTAGGGGGACTAGCGGGAGGACGGAGACCCAGTACTTC	CSARGTSGRTETQYF
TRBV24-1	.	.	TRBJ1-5	TGTGCCACCAGTGATCCTATACTGGACACAGATCAGCCCCAGCATTTT	CATSDPILDTDQPQHF
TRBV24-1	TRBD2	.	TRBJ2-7	TGTGCCACCAGTGATGCTAGCGGGAGCTACGAGCAGTACTTC	CATSDASGSYEQYF
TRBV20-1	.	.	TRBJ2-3	TGCAGTGCTAGGATCTCCACAGATACGCAGTATTTT	CSARISTDTQYF
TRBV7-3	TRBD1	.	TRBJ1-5	TGTGCCAGCAGCCTTACAGGGGTAAATCAGCCCCAGCATTTT	CASSLTGVNQPQHF
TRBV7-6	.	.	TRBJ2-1	TGTGCCAGCAGTTCCTCGGCGGGCAGATACAATGAGCAGTTCTTC	CASSSSAGRYNEQFF
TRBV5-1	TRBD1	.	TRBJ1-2	TGCGCCAGCAGCTCAGTGGACAGGGGCTACACCTTC	CASSSVDRGYTF
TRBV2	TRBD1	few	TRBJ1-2	TGTGCCAGCAGTGAAGAGGGCAGGGGGAACTATGGCTACACCTTC	CASSEEGRGNYGYTF
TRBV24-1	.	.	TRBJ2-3	TGTGCCACCGGGAGGTCACAAAGCACAGATACGCAGTATTTT	CATGRSQSTDTQYF
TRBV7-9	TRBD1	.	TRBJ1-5	TGTGCCAGCAGCTGGGACCGGGACAGGGGACGGCCCCAGCATTTT	CASSWDRDRGRPQHF
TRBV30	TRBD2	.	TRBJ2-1	TGTGCCTGGACTAGCGGGGGGGCGGGTGAGCAGTTCTTC	CAWTSGGAGEQFF
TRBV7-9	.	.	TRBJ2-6	TGTGCCAGCAGAAGACCGTGGGGAGGCCTGGGCGGGGGGGCCAACGTCCTGACTTTC	CASRRPWGGLGGGANVLTF
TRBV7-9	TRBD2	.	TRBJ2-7	TGTGCCAGCAGCTTAGGTCCTAGCGGGAGCTCCTACGAGCAGTACTTC	CASSLGPSGSSYEQYF
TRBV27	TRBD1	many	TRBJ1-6	TGTGCCAGCAGTTTACAGGGGGCGTGGGAACCCCTCCACTTT	CASSLQGAWEPLHF
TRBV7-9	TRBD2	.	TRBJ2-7	TGTGCCAGTAGCTTAGCGGGAACCGAGCAGTACTTC	CASSLAGTEQYF
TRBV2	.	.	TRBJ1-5	TGTGCCAGCTCACTCATCGACAGCCGGAATCAGCCCCAGCATTTT	CASSLIDSRNQPQHF
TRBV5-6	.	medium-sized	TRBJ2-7	TGTGCCAGCAGCTTGCGCGGGGCCGAGCAGTACTTC	CASSLRGAEQYF
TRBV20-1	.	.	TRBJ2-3	TGCAGCTTAAGGGGGGCAAATACGCAGTATTTT	CSLRGANTQYF
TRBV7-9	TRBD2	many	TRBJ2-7	TGTGCCAGCAGCACAGGCTGGACTAGCAGTTCCTACGAGCAGTACTTC	CASSTGWTSSSYEQYF
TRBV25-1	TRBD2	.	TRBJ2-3	TGTGCCAGCAGTGAATTAGAAGGGCTAGCGGGCTTTTTTAAGTTAGATACGCAGTATTTT	CASSELEGLAGFFKLDTQYF
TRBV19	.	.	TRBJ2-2	TGTGCCAGTAGTAGGCAGAGAGCCCTTACGAACACCGGGGAGCTGTTTTTT	CASSRQRALTNTGELFF
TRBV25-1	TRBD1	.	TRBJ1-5	TGTGCCACCGTCTTACTCTCAGGGGGTGGACAGCCCCAGCATTTT	CATVLLSGGGQPQHF
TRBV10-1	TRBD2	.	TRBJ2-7	TGCGCCAGCAGACGGACTAGCGGGCAATACTACGAGCAGTACTTC	CASRRTSGQYYEQYF
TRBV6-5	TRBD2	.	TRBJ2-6	TGTGCCACCAGGCGGGGGTGGAGCTCTGGGGCCAACGTCCTGACTTTC	CATRRGWSSGANVLTF
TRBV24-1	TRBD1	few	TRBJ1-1	TGTGCCACCAGTGACTCCGGGACAGGTAAAGGAACTGAAGCTTTCTTT	CATSDSGTGKGTEAFF
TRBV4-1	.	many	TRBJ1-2	TGCGCCAGCAGCCAAGATGGCAGGGACTATGGCTACACCTTC	CASSQDGRDYGYTF
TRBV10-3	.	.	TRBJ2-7	TGTGCCATCAGTGAGTCCGTGGGGCAGGCTACCTACGAGCAGTACTTC	CAISESVGQATYEQYF
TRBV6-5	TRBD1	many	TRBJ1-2	TGTGCCAGCAGTCAACAGGGGATGAATGGCTACACCTTC	CASSQQGMNGYTF
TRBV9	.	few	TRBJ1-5	TGTGCCAGCAGTTACCCGGGGGTAAATCAGCCCCAGCATTTT	CASSYPGVNQPQHF
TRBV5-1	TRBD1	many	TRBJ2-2	TGCGCCAGTTTTGACAGGGCGAACACCGGGGAGCTGTTTTTT	CASFDRANTGELFF
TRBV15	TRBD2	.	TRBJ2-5	TGTGCCACCAGCAGAGATAAGAAGCGGGAGCCCCAAGAGACCCAGTACTTC	CATSRDKKREPQETQYF
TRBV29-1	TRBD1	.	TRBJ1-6	TGCAGCGTTGCTCTACAGGGGGGTTCACCCCTCCACTTT	CSVALQGGSPLHF
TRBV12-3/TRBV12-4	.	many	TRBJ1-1	TGTGCCAGCAGTTTACGCAGCCCCTTCCAAATGAACACTGAAGCTTTCTTT	CASSLRSPFQMNTEAFF
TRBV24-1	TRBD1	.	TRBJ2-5	TGTGCCACCAGTGACCGGACCCCGTCAACAGGGGGCGACGAGACCCAGTACTTC	CATSDRTPSTGGDETQYF
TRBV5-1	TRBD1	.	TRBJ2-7	TGCGCCAGCAGCCCCCGGGACAGGAATAACGAGCAGTACTTC	CASSPRDRNNEQYF
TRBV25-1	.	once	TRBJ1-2	TGTGCCAGCAGTTCCAGACCCGGGACAAGCTATGGCTACACCTTC	CASSSRPGTSYGYTF
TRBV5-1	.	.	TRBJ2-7	TGCGCCAGCAGCTTTGGACAGTACCCCCTCTACGAGCAGTACTTC	CASSFGQYPLYEQYF
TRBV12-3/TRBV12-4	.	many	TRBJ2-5	TGTGCCAGCAGTTTAGAACCCGGTGAGACCCAGTACTTC	CASSLEPGETQYF
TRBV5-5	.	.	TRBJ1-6	TGCGCCAGCAGCCAAGATCCCCGACGGAGCATCGGTTCACCCCTCCACTTT	CASSQDPRRSIGSPLHF
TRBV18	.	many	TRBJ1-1	TGTGCCAGCTCACAGATAGGTAGAACTGAAGCTTTCTTT	CASSQIGRTEAFF
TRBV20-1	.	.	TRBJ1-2	TGCAGTTTTTCAGTGGGGGGCTATGGCTACACCTTC	CSFSVGGYGYTF
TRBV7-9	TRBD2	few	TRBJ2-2	TGTGCCAGCAGTTTAGCGGGTCCCGGGGAGCTGTTTTTT	CASSLAGPGELFF
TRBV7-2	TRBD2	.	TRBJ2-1	TGTGCCAGCAGCCAGACTAGCGGAGACTACAATGAGCAGTTCTTC	CASSQTSGDYNEQFF
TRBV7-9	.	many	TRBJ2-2	TGTGCCAGCAGCGACAGGGTCCGGGAGTTAGGCGGGGAGCTGTTTTTT	CASSDRVRELGGELFF
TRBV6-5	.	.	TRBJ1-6	TGTGCCAGCAGTTACTCAGACCTCGGGGGCAGCGGGTCTAATTCACCCCTCCACTTT	CASSYSDLGGSGSNSPLHF
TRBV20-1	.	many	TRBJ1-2	TGCAGTGCGAGGCTACAGACTAACTATGGCTACACCTTC	CSARLQTNYGYTF
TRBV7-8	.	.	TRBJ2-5	TGTGCCAGCAGCTTACGGGAGCTGGGGGAGCAGTACTTC	CASSLRELGEQYF
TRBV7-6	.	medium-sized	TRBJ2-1	TGTGCCAGCAGCTTAGACACTTTGGGATACAATGAGCAGTTCTTC	CASSLDTLGYNEQFF
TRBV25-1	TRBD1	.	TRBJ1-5	TGTGCCAGCAGTGTTGGGGACAGCGGTAATCAGCCCCAGCATTTT	CASSVGDSGNQPQHF
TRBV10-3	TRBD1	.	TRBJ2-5	TGTGCCATCAACGAGGGACAGATTGGAAACCAAGAGACCCAGTACTTC	CAINEGQIGNQETQYF
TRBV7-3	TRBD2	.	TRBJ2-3	TGTGCCAGCAGCCCTAGCGGGGGGGCCGGGGAAGATACGCAGTATTTT	CASSPSGGAGEDTQYF